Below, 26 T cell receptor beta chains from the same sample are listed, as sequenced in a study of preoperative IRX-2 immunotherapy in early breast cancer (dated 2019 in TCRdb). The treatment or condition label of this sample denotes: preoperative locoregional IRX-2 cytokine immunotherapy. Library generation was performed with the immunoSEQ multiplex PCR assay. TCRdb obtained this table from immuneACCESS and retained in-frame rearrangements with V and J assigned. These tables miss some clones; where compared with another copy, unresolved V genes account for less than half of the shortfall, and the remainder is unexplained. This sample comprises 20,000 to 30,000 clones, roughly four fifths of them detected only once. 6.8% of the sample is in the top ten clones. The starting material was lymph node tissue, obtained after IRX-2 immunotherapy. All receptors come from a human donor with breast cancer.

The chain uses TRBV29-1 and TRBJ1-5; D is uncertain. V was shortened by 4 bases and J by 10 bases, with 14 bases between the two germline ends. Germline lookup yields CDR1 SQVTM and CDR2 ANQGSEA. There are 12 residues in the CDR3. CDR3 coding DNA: TGCAGCGTTGGCACCCTGCTAGGACCCCAGCATTTT. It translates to CSVGTLLGPQHF.

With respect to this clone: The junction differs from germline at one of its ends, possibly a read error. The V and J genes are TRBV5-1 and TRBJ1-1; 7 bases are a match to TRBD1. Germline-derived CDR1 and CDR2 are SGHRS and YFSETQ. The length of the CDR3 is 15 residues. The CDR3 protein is CASSSLTGENTKAFF. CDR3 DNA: TGCGCCAGCAGCTCCCTTACAGGGGAGAACACTAAAGCTTTCTTT.

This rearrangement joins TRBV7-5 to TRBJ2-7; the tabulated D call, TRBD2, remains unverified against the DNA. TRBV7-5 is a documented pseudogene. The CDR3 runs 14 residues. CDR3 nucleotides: TGTGCCAGCAGCTTTGCGGGGGCCGTCTACGAGCAGTACTTC. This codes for CASSFAGAVYEQYF.

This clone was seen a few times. The CDR3 DNA follows: TGTGCCAGCAGCTCCCGGGGACAGGGCAATCAGCCCCAGCATTTT. Protein: CASSSRGQGNQPQHF. The chain couples TRBV11-3 to TRBJ1-5; 8 nucleotides line up with TRBD1. This CDR3 has 15 residues. The V gene end was trimmed by 4 bases and the J gene end by 2 bases; junction bases not matched to a gene: 4. CDR1 is SGHNT and CDR2 is YENEEA in the germline V gene.

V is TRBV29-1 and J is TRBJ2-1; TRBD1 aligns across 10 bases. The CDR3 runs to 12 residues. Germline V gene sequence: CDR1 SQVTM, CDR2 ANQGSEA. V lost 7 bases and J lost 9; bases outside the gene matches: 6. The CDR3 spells CSAGTGAFEQFF. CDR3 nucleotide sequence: TGCAGCGCCGGGACAGGGGCTTTTGAGCAGTTCTTC.

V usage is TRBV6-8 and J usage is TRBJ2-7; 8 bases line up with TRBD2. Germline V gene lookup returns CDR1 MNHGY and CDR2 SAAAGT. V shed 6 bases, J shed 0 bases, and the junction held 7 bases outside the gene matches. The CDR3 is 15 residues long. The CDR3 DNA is TGTGCCAGCAGACGCCAGCGGGAGAGCTCCTACGAGCAGTACTTC. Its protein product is CASRRQRESSYEQYF.

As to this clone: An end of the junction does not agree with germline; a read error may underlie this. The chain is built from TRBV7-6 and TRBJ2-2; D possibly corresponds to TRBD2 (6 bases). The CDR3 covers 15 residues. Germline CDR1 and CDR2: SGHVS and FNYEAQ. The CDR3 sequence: CASSSMGGGTGELFF. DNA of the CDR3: TGTGCTAGCAGCTCAATGGGGGGAGGCACCGGGGAGCTGTTTTTT.

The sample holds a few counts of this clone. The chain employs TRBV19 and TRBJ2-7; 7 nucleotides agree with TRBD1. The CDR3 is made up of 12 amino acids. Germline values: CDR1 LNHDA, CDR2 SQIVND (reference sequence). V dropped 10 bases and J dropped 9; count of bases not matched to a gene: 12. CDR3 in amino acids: CANPQGSPAQYF. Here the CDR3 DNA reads TGTGCCAATCCACAGGGGAGTCCAGCGCAGTACTTC.

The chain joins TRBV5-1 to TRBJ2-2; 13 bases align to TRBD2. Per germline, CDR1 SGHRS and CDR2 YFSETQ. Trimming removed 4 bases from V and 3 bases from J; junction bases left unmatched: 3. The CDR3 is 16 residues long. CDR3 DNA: TGCGCCAGCAGCACCGGACTAGCGGGAGACACCGGGGAGCTGTTTTTT. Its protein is CASSTGLAGDTGELFF.

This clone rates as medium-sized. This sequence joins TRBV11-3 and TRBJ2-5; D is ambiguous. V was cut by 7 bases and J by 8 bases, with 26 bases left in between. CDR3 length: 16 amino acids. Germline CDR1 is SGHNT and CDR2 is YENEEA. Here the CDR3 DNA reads TGTGCCAGCACCTTCTTGGAAGGGTCCACCTACGAAACCCAGTACTTC. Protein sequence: CASTFLEGSTYETQYF.

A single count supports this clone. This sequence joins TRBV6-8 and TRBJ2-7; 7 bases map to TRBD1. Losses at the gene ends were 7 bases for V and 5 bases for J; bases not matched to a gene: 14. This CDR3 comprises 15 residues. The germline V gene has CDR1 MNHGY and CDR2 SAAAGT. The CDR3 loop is CASNNYGDSINEQYF. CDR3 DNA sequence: TGTGCCAGCAATAACTATGGGGACAGCATCAACGAGCAGTACTTC.

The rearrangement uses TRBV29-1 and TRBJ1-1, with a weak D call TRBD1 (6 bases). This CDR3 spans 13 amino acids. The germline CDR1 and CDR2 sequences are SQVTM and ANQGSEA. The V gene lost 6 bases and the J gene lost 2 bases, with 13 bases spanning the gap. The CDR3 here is CSVRTEGNTEAFF. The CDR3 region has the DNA TGCAGCGTCAGGACAGAGGGTAACACTGAAGCTTTCTTT. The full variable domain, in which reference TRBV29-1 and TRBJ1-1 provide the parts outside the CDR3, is SAVISQKPSRDICQRGTSLTIQCQVDSQVTMMFWYRQQPGQSLTLIATANQGSEATYESGFVIDKFPISRPNLTFSTLTVSNMSPEDSSIYLCSVRTEGNTEAFFGQGTRLTVV.

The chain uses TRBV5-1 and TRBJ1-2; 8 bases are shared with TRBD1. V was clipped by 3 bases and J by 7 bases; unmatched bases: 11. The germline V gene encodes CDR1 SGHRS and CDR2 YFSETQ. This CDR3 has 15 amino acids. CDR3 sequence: CASSSLGQGAVGYTF. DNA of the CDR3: TGCGCCAGCAGCTCCCTCGGACAGGGAGCAGTTGGCTACACCTTC. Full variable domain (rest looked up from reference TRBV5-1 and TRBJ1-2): KAGVTQTPRYLIKTRGQQVTLSCSPISGHRSVSWYQQTPGQGLQFLFEYFSETQRNKGNFPGRFSGRQFSNSRSEMNVSTLELGDSALYLCASSSLGQGAVGYTFGSGTRLTVV.

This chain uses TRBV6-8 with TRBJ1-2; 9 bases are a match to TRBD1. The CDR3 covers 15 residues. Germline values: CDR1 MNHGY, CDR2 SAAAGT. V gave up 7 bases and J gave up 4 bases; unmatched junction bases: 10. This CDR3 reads CASTDRGLIPYGYTF. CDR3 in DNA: TGTGCCAGCACTGACAGGGGGTTAATCCCCTATGGCTACACCTTC.

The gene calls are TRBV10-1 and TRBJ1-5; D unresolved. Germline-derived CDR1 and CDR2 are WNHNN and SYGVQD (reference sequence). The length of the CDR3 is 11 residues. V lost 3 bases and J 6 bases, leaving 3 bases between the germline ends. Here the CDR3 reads CASSDGQPQHF. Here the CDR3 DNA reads TGCGCCAGCAGTGATGGTCAGCCCCAGCATTTT.

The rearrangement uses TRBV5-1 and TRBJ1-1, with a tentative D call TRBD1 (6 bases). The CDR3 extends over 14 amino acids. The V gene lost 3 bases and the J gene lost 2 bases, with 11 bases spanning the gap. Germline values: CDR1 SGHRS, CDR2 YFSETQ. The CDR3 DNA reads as TGCGCCAGCAGCTCACAGGGAGAAAACACTGAAGCTTTCTTT. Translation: CASSSQGENTEAFF.

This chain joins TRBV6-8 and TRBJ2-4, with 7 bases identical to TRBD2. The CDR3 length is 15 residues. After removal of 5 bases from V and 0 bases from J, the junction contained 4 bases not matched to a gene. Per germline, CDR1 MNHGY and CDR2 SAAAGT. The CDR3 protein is CASSGLEVAKNIQYF. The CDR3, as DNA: TGTGCCAGCAGTGGACTAGAGGTAGCCAAAAACATTCAGTACTTC.

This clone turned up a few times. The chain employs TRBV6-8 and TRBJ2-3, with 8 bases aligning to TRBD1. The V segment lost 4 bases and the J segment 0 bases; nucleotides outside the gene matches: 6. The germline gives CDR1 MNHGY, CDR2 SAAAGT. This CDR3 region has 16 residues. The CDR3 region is CASSLQGDLSTDTQYF. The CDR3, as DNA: TGTGCCAGCAGTTTACAGGGGGACCTTAGCACAGATACGCAGTATTTT.

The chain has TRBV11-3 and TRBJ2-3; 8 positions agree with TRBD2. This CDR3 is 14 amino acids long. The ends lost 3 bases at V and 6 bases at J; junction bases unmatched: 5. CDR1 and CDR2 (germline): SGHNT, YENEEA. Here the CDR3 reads CASSFGGGRDTQYF. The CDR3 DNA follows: TGTGCCAGCAGCTTCGGCGGGGGGAGGGATACGCAGTATTTT.

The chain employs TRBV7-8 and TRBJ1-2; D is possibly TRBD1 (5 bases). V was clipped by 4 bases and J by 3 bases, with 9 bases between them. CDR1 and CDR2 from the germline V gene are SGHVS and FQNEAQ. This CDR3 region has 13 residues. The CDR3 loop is CASSSRDDYGYTF. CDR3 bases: TGTGCCAGCAGCTCCCGGGACGACTATGGCTACACCTTC.

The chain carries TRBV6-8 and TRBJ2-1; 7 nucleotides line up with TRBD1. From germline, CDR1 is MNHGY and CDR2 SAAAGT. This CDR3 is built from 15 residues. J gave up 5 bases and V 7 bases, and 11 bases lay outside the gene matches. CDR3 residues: CASTEPGTDDNEQFF. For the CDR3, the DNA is TGTGCCAGCACCGAGCCCGGGACAGATGACAATGAGCAGTTCTTC.

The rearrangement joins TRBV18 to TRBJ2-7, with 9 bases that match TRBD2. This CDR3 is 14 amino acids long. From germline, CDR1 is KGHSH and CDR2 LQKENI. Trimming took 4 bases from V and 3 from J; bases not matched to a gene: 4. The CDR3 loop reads CASSLLREGYEQYF. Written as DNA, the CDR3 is TGTGCCAGCTCACTCCTGCGGGAGGGCTACGAGCAGTACTTC. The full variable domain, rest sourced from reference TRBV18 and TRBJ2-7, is NAGVMQNPRHLVRRRGQEARLRCSPMKGHSHVYWYRQLPEEGLKFMVYLQKENIIDESGMPKERFSAEFPKEGPSILRIQQVVRGDSAAYFCASSLLREGYEQYFGPGTRLTVT.

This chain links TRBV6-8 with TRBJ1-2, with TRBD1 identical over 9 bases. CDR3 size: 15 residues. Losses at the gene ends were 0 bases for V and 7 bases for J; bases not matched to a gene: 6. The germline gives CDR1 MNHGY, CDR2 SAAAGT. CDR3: CASSYSGGQGSGYTF. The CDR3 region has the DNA TGTGCCAGCAGTTACTCTGGGGGACAGGGTAGTGGCTACACCTTC.

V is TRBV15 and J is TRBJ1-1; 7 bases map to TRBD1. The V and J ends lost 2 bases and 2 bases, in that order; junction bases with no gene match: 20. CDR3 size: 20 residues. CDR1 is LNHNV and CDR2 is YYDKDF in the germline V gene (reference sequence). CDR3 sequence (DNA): TGTGCCACCAGCAGAAATCTCAGCTGGGACAGCCTGCTGAGTAACACTGAAGCTTTCTTT. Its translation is CATSRNLSWDSLLSNTEAFF.

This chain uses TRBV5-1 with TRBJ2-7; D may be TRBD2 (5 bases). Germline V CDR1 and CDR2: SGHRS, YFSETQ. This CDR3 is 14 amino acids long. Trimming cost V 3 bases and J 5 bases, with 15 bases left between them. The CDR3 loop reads CASSSTGPGNEQYF. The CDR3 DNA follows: TGCGCCAGCAGCTCGACCGGTCCGGGGAACGAGCAGTACTTC.

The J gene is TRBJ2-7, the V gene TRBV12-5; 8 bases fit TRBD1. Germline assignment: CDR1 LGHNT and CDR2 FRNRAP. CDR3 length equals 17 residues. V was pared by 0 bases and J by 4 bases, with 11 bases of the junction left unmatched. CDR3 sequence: CASGLVIGQGVNYEQYF. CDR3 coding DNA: TGTGCTAGTGGTTTGGTAATCGGACAGGGTGTTAATTACGAGCAGTACTTC.